The clone carrying this T cell receptor beta chain was seen at least ten times. The antigen is unknown. The sample comes from a study of metastatic and nonmetastatic thyroid tumors. Overall study: Peripheral blood and tumor or nodule samples from malignant and benign thyroid patients were compared. Findings of the study overall: The reported finding was significantly higher TCR beta diversity in malignant thyroid tumors relative to benign nodules, in blood and tumor.

Until they underwent thyroid surgery, no patient had received any treatment. The V gene's germline CDR1 is SEHNR and CDR2 FQNEAQ (reference sequence). Trimming shortened V by 3 bases and J by 3 bases, and 8 bases separated the two germline ends. CDR3 length: 13 residues. The authors' processing: Clinicopathological groups of papillary thyroid cancer showed CDR3 differences that were used to build a distant-metastasis classifier. MiXCR was used by TCRdb to re-call the PCR reads. The V and J calls come from TCRdb's annotation, not from the publication. Here the sample spans roughly 27,000 clones, about 24% being singletons.

The receptor's source is a female donor with papillary thyroid cancer or a benign thyroid nodule (not recorded which). Some clones in this sample may be carry-over from other donors' samples. The sequenced sample consisted of blood. The V gene is TRBV7-9, the J gene TRBJ2-5; D unresolved. As DNA, the CDR3 is TGTGCCAGCAGCTTTACCCAGGAAGAGACCCAGTACTTC. This gives the protein CASSFTQEETQYF.